Listed below are T cell receptor beta chains from one sample, sequenced in a study of T cell responses to AZD1222 COVID-19 vaccine. Method: immunoSEQ multiplex PCR; TCRdb's copy keeps in-frame clones and lacks some. This sample yields 65,000 to 70,000 clones, of which about 88% are seen a single time; 7.8% belongs to the top ten. The specimen was peripheral blood, collected on day 0 of AZD1222 vaccination. The receptors derive from an adult in good health. CDR3s include the opening cysteine and the closing phenylalanine or tryptophan. Fields, in order: V gene, J gene, CDR3 protein.

>TRBV5-1|TRBJ1-1
CASSLAEGGLNTEAFF
>TRBV3-1/TRBV3-2|TRBJ2-1
CASSQLDGVNEQFF
>TRBV18|TRBJ2-1
CASSPTRGGGVSYNEQFF
>TRBV7-2|TRBJ2-1
CASSLSPGIREQFF
>TRBV6-1|TRBJ2-2
CASSEAGTVNTGELFF
>TRBV2|TRBJ2-1
CASSDWLAGSNEQFF
>TRBV7-2|TRBJ1-2
CASSLGGQGANGYTF
>TRBV6-5|TRBJ2-7
CASSTPLTSAHEQYF
>TRBV3-1/TRBV3-2|TRBJ2-7
CASSQDTRIYEQYF
>TRBV11-2|TRBJ1-1
CASSITPSTEAFF
>TRBV6-2/TRBV6-3|TRBJ2-5
CASSASGGLRTQYF
>TRBV13|TRBJ2-7
CASSLGTGSGEQYF
>TRBV11-2|TRBJ2-3
CASSQRQGATDTQYF
>TRBV18|TRBJ1-2
CASSPGLGSDYGYTF
>TRBV19|TRBJ2-1
CASRVAGGPSEQFF
>TRBV3-1/TRBV3-2|TRBJ2-1
CASSHSRNEQFF
>TRBV15|TRBJ2-7
CATSRKTGAASEQYF
>TRBV25-1|TRBJ2-5
CASSAIPLPGTQYF
>TRBV4-1|TRBJ1-4
CASSQVGAVKFF
>TRBV7-6|TRBJ2-2
CASSRFGGRGVGKTGELFF
>TRBV19|TRBJ2-3
CASRTSGRAPTDTQYF
>TRBV28|TRBJ2-7
CASSLLAGSSYEQYF
>TRBV20-1|TRBJ2-1
CSASSAGVGYNEQFF
>TRBV28|TRBJ1-1
CASNLQGTEAFF
>TRBV4-1|TRBJ2-3
CASSQDPISPTQYF
>TRBV4-3|TRBJ2-7
CASTGGEIPVWEQYF
>TRBV6-6|TRBJ2-1
CASSTGTSGRGGQFF